In this sample, the clone carrying this TCR beta chain turned up a few times. No antigen is known for it. Deletions cut 3 bases from V and 5 bases from J, with 20 bases between. Looked up from germline, CDR1 is MGHRA and CDR2 is YSYEKL. This CDR3 spans 17 amino acids. TCRdb redid the calling of the 5' RACE reads with MiXCR, one entry per CDR3 protein. Among tens of thousands of distinct CDR3 sequences listed, 9% to 9.5% were seen once. These data belong to a study of T-cell memory formation after mild COVID-19. Study overall: There were largely donor-specific TCR clusters.

Overall study results and limits: Contracting CD4+ clones sat mainly in CM and EM; CD8+ in EMRA. Whereas later expanders leaned CD4+, clones contracting day 15 to 85 showed a balanced CD4/CD8 makeup.

The sequence was obtained from a man younger than 30 who had mild COVID-19 (a few samples of this study predate the infection). Cell type and time point are not known. Specimen: PBMCs or a T cell subset sorted from them (not recorded which). The chain carries TRBV4-1 and TRBJ1-5; a weak D match, TRBD1 (6 bases). Here the CDR3 reads CASSHVISDRFDQPQHF. For the CDR3, the DNA is TGCGCCAGCAGCCATGTAATATCTGACAGGTTCGATCAGCCCCAGCATTTT.